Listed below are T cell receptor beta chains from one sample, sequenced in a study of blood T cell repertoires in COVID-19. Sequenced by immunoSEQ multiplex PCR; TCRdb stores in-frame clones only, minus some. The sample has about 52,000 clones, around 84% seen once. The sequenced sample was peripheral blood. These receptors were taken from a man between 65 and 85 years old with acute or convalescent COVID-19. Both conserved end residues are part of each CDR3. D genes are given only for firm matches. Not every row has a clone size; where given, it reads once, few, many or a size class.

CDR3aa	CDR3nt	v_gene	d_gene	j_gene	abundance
CASMAENTGELFF	TGTGCCAGCATGGCGGAGAACACCGGGGAGCTGTTTTTT	TRBV25-1	-	TRBJ2-2	-
CASSLSLERTQYF	TGTGCCAGCAGTTTATCGTTGGAGAGGACCCAGTACTTC	TRBV28	-	TRBJ2-5	-
CASSLRTGLAGGNEQFF	TGTGCCAGCAGTTTACGCACGGGACTAGCGGGAGGTAATGAGCAGTTCTTC	TRBV28	TRBD2	TRBJ2-1	-
CASGLRSQGNSPLHF	TGTGCCAGCGGTTTGCGGTCTCAGGGGAATTCACCCCTCCACTTT	TRBV2	-	TRBJ1-6	-
CASNERGSYSNQPQHF	TGTGCCAGCAATGAAAGGGGTAGCTATAGCAATCAGCCCCAGCATTTT	TRBV2	-	TRBJ1-5	few
CASKDYLGNTEAFF	TGTGCCAGCAAAGACTACCTGGGAAACACTGAAGCTTTCTTT	TRBV6-5	-	TRBJ1-1	-
CASSHRGEGKPQHF	TGTGCCAGCAGCCACAGGGGAGAGGGGAAGCCCCAGCATTTT	TRBV6-5	TRBD1	TRBJ1-5	-
CASSPSPGEKLFF	TGTGCCAGCTCACCATCACCGGGTGAAAAACTGTTTTTT	TRBV18	-	TRBJ1-4	-
CASSLRGSDEQYF	TGCGCCAGCAGCTTGAGGGGTTCTGACGAGCAGTACTTC	TRBV5-1	-	TRBJ2-7	few
CASSGRGRSGDTQYF	TGTGCCAGCAGTGGAAGGGGGCGCAGTGGAGATACGCAGTATTTT	TRBV2	TRBD1	TRBJ2-3	-
CASSGRGGDTEAFF	TGTGCCAGCAGCGGTAGGGGAGGGGACACTGAAGCTTTCTTT	TRBV9	-	TRBJ1-1	-
CASSIDRDTEAFF	TGTGCCAGTAGTATAGATCGGGACACTGAAGCTTTCTTT	TRBV19	-	TRBJ1-1	-
CASSQILQAEAFF	TGTGCCAGCAGCCAAATACTGCAGGCTGAAGCTTTCTTT	TRBV11-2	-	TRBJ1-1	-
CASTRESANEKLFF	TGCGCCAGCACCCGGGAGTCGGCTAATGAAAAACTGTTTTTT	TRBV5-1	-	TRBJ1-4	-
CASSLTGLAAYEQYF	TGTGCCAGCAGCCTGACGGGACTAGCGGCCTACGAGCAGTACTTC	TRBV28	TRBD2	TRBJ2-7	-
CASRKGLAGQETQYF	TGTGCCAGCAGAAAAGGACTAGCGGGCCAAGAGACCCAGTACTTC	TRBV27	TRBD2	TRBJ2-5	-
CASSFDRELDEQYF	TGTGCCAGCAGCTTTGACAGGGAGCTAGACGAGCAGTACTTC	TRBV7-9	TRBD1	TRBJ2-7	-
CSASPLASPGELFF	TGCAGTGCTAGTCCGCTAGCATCCCCCGGGGAGCTGTTTTTT	TRBV20-1	-	TRBJ2-2	-
CASSVDLNEQFF	TGTGCCAGCAGCGTAGACCTAAATGAGCAGTTCTTC	TRBV9	-	TRBJ2-1	-
CASSLVQGALEQYF	TGTGCCAGCAGCTTAGTACAGGGGGCCCTCGAGCAGTACTTC	TRBV7-2	TRBD1	TRBJ2-7	-
CATSSKSRDSLYGQYF	TGTGCCACCAGCAGTAAGTCTCGGGACAGCCTTTACGGGCAGTACTTC	TRBV15	TRBD1	TRBJ2-7	-
CASSSGGKSNQPQHF	TGTGCCAGCAGCTCCGGCGGGAAAAGCAATCAGCCCCAGCATTTT	TRBV7-2	-	TRBJ1-5	-
CASSLYLGQGAPDTQYF	TGTGCCAGCAGCTTGTATCTGGGACAGGGGGCCCCGGATACGCAGTATTTT	TRBV5-8	TRBD1	TRBJ2-3	-
CASGAGGITTEAFF	TGTGCCAGTGGGGCGGGAGGGATCACGACTGAAGCTTTCTTT	TRBV19	-	TRBJ1-1	-
CATSDFGTGAKEQYF	TGTGCCACCAGTGATTTTGGGACAGGCGCTAAGGAGCAGTACTTC	TRBV24-1	TRBD1	TRBJ2-7	once
CASSPGKSPQHF	TGTGCCAGCAGCCCGGGGAAGTCGCCCCAGCATTTT	TRBV7-2	-	TRBJ1-5	-
CASSAPPGQNTGELFF	TGTGCCAGCAGTGCACCGCCGGGACAGAACACCGGGGAGCTGTTTTTT	TRBV6-1	-	TRBJ2-2	-
CASSLDRGRAGELFF	TGTGCCAGCAGCTTAGACAGGGGGCGGGCCGGGGAGCTGTTTTTT	TRBV7-2	TRBD1	TRBJ2-2	-
CASSLGGLVDSPLHF	TGTGCCAGCAGTTTAGGCGGGTTGGTCGATTCACCCCTCCACTTT	TRBV27	-	TRBJ1-6	-
CASSMDYGRNEQFF	TGTGCCAGTAGTATGGACTACGGTAGGAATGAGCAGTTCTTC	TRBV19	-	TRBJ2-1	-